Below are 11 T cell receptor beta chains sequenced from a single sample in a study of blood T cell repertoires in COVID-19. Clones were sequenced by immunoSEQ multiplex PCR, and TCRdb holds only the in-frame ones, with some missing. The sample lists 63,000 or so clones; around 82% were seen once. Sequencing was done on a sample of peripheral blood. The receptors shown here come from a man older than 75 with active COVID-19.

CDR3: CASTQLTGEGYTF. The CDR3 nucleotides are TGTGCCAGCACCCAATTGACCGGGGAGGGCTACACCTTC. The rearrangement links TRBV12-3 or TRBV12-4 to TRBJ1-2; no clear D gene. The V and J ends lost 7 bases and 8 bases respectively, with 17 bases between them. The CDR3 contains 13 residues.

The CDR3 DNA follows: TGTGCCAGTTGCGCGGGGGGCATCATGAAAGATACGCAGTATTTT. As protein: CASCAGGIMKDTQYF. The rearrangement links TRBV19 to TRBJ2-3; 8 bases align to TRBD2. J lost 5 bases, V lost 8 bases, and 12 bases had no gene match. The CDR3 sequence is 15 residues long. CDR1 and CDR2 from the germline V gene are LNHDA and SQIVND (reference sequence).

The rearrangement joins TRBV10-2 to TRBJ2-7, with D maybe TRBD2 (6 bases). The CDR3 runs to 14 residues. Trimming removed 6 bases at V and 9 bases at J, with 21 bases between. Germline V gene lookup returns CDR1 WSHSY and CDR2 SAAADI. CDR3: CASSDPRRGRWQYF. CDR3 sequence (DNA): TGCGCCAGCAGCGATCCAAGGAGAGGGAGGTGGCAGTACTTC.

The chain employs TRBV19 and TRBJ2-4, with TRBD1 as a possible D gene (6 bases). The CDR3 sequence is 16 residues long. The germline V gene has CDR1 LNHDA and CDR2 SQIVND (reference sequence). Trimming took off 7 bases at V and 5 bases at J, with 21 bases between the two ends. The CDR3 DNA sequence: TGTGCCAGTAATCGTAGGTCAGGGGTAACGGAAAACATTCAGTACTTC. It translates to CASNRRSGVTENIQYF.

The rearrangement uses TRBV15 and TRBJ1-4; 8 nucleotides line up with TRBD1. CDR1 LNHNV and CDR2 YYDKDF come from the germline V gene (reference sequence). The CDR3 consists of 14 residues. V was pared by 3 bases and J by 12 bases, with 9 bases of the junction left unmatched. The CDR3 DNA is TGTGCCACCAGCAGTGGGGTTGGACAGGGAGAACTGTTTTTT. Its translation: CATSSGVGQGELFF.

The rearrangement links TRBV18 to TRBJ2-7, with 7 nucleotides matching TRBD2. V was clipped by 4 bases and J by 1 base; unmatched bases: 4. Germline V CDR1 and CDR2: KGHSH, LQKENI. The CDR3 extends over 14 amino acids. CDR3 bases: TGTGCCAGCTCACTGCTAGCGGAATCCTACGAGCAGTACTTC. Translated: CASSLLAESYEQYF.

This clone was detected a few times. The genes are TRBV11-2 and TRBJ2-2; possible D gene TRBD1, 5 bases. This CDR3 has 13 amino acids. Trimming took 5 bases from V and 4 from J, leaving 8 bases between them. Germline-derived CDR1 and CDR2 are SGHAT and FQNNGV. CDR3 sequence (DNA): TGTGCCAGCAGCGAGCAGGGCACCGGGGAGCTGTTTTTT. Protein sequence: CASSEQGTGELFF.

V is TRBV9 and J is TRBJ2-5, with 8 bases identical to TRBD2. From germline, CDR1 is SGDLS and CDR2 YYNGEE. The J segment lost 1 base and the V segment lost 0 bases, leaving 8 bases of the junction unmatched. The CDR3 spans 17 residues. CDR3 protein: CASSVVPSGGSQETQYF. Here the CDR3 DNA reads TGTGCCAGCAGCGTAGTTCCAAGCGGGGGATCCCAAGAGACCCAGTACTTC.

The V call is TRBV2, the J call TRBJ1-2, with a weak D call TRBD1 (6 bases). In germline, CDR1 is SNHLY, CDR2 FYNNEI. The CDR3 extends over 15 amino acids. V was cut by 3 bases and J by 4 bases, with 15 bases left in between. Here the CDR3 DNA reads TGTGCCAGCAGTGACATTCGACAGGTTATCTATGGCTACACCTTC. It translates to CASSDIRQVIYGYTF.

CDR3 residues: CASSPLPGQFYEQYF. Written as DNA, the CDR3 is TGTGCCAGCAGCCCGTTACCGGGACAGTTCTACGAGCAGTACTTC. The rearrangement links TRBV7-3 to TRBJ2-7, with TRBD1 matching 7 bases. Germline V CDR1 and CDR2: SGHTA, FQGTGA. Unmatched junction bases numbered 10, after V lost 5 bases and J lost 3 bases. The CDR3 is made up of 15 amino acids.

J is TRBJ2-5 and V is TRBV5-1; 7 nucleotides align to TRBD1. Unmatched junction bases numbered 5, after V lost 5 bases and J lost 1 base. CDR1 and CDR2 (germline): SGHRS, YFSETQ. CDR3 length equals 14 residues. The CDR3 DNA reads as TGCGCCAGCAGTCATCAGGGGGTCCAAGAGACCCAGTACTTC. It is translated as CASSHQGVQETQYF.